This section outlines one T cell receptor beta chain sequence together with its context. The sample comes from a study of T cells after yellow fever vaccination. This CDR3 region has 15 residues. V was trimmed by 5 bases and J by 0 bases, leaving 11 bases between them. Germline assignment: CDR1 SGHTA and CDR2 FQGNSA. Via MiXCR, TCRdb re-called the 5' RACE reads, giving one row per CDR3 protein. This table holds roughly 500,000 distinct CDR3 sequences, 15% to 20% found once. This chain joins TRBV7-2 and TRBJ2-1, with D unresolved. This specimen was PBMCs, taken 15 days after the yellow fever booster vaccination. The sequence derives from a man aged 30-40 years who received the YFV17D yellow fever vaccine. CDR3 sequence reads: CASSQIANSYNEQFF. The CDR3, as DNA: TGTGCCAGCAGCCAGATAGCCAACTCCTACAATGAGCAGTTCTTC.